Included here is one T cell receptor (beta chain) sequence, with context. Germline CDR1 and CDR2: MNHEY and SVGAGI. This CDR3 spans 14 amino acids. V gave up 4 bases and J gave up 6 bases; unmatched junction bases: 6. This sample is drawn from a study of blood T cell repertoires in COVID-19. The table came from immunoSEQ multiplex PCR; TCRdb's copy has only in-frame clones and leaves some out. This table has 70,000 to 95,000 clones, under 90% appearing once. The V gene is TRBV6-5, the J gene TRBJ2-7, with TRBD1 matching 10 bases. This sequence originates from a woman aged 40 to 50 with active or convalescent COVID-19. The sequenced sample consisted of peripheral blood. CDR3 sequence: CASSFQTGGSEQYF. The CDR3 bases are TGTGCCAGCAGTTTCCAGACAGGGGGCTCCGAGCAGTACTTC.